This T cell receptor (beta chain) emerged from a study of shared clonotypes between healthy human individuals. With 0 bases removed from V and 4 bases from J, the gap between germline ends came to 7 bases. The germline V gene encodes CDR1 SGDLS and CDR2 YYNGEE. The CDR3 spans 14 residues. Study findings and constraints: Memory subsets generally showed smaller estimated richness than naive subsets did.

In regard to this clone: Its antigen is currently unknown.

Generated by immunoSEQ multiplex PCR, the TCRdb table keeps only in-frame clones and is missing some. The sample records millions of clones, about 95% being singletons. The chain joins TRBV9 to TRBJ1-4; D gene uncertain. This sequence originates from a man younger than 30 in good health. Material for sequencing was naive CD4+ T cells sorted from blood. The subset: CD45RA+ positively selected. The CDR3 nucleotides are TGTGCCAGCAGCGTAGGGCCAAGTAATGAAAAACTGTTTTTT. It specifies CASSVGPSNEKLFF.